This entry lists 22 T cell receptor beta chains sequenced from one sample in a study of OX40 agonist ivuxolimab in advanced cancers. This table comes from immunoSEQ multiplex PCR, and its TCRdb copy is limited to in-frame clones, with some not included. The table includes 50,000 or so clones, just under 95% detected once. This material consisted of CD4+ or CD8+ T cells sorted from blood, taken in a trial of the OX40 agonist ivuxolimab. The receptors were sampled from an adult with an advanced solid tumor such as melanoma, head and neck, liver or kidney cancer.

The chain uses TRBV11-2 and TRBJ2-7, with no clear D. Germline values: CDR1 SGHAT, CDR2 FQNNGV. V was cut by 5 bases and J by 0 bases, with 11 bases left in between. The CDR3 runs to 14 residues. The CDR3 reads CASSRRYDSYEQYF. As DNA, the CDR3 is TGTGCCAGCAGCCGCAGGTACGACTCCTACGAGCAGTACTTC.

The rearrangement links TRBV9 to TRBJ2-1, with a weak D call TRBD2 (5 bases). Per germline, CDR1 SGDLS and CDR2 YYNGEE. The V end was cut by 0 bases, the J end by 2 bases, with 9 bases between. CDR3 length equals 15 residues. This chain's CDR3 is CASSVEAGAYNEQFF. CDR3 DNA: TGTGCCAGCAGCGTAGAGGCGGGCGCCTACAATGAGCAGTTCTTC.

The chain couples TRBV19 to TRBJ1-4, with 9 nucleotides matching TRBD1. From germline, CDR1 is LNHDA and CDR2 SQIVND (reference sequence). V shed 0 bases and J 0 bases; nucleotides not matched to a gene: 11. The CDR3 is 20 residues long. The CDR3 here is CASSIEQGAISPATNEKLFF. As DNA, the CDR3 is TGTGCCAGTAGTATAGAACAGGGGGCTATCTCCCCTGCAACTAATGAAAAACTGTTTTTT.

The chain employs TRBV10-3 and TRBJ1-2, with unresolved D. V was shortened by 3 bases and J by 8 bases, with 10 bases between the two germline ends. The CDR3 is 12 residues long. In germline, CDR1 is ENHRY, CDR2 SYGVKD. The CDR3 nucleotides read TGTGCCATCAGTGATACTGGGTTAGGCTACACCTTC. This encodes CAISDTGLGYTF.

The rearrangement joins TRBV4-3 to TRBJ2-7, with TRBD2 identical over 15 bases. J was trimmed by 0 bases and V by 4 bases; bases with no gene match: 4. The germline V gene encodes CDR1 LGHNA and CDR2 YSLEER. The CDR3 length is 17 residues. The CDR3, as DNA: TGCGCCAGCAGCCGAGGACTAGCGGGAGGGATCTCCTACGAGCAGTACTTC. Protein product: CASSRGLAGGISYEQYF.

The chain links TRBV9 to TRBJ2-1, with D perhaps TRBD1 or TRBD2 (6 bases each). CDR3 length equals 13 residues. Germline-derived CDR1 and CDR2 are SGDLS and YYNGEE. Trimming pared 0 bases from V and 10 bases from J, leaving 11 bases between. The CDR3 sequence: CASSVGGAREQFF. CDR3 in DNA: TGTGCCAGCAGCGTAGGGGGGGCCCGAGAGCAGTTCTTC.

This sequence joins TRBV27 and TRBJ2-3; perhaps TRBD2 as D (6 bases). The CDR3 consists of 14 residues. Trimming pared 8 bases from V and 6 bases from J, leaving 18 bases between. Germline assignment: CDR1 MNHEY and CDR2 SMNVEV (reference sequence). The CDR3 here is CASGDLPGVDTQYF. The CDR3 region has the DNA TGTGCCAGCGGAGACCTGCCGGGGGTGGATACGCAGTATTTT.

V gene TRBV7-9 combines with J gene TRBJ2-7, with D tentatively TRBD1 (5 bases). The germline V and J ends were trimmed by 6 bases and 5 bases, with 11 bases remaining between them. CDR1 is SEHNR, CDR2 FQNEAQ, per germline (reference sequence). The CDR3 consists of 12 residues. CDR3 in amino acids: CASRSDRNEQYF. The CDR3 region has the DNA TGTGCCAGCAGGTCCGACAGAAACGAGCAGTACTTC. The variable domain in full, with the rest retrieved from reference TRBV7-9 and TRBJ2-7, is DTGVSQNPRHKITKRGQNVTFRCDPISEHNRLYWYRQTLGQGPEFLTYFQNEAQLEKSRLLSDRFSAERPKGSFSTLEIQRTEQGDSAMYLCASRSDRNEQYFGPGTRLTVT.

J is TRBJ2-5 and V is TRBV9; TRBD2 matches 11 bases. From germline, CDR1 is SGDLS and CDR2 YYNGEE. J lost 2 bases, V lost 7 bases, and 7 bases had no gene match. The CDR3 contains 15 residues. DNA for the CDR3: TGTGCCAGCGGTATGGGACTAGCGGAACAAGAGACCCAGTACTTC. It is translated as CASGMGLAEQETQYF.

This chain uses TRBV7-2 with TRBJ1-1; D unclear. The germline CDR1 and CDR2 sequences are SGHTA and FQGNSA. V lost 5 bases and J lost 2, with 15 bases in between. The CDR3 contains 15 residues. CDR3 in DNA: TGTGCCAGCAGCGCAAAGGCCTGGCACAACACTGAAGCTTTCTTT. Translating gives CASSAKAWHNTEAFF.

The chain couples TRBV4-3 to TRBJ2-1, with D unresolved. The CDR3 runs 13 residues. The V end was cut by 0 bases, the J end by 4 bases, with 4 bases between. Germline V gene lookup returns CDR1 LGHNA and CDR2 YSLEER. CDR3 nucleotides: TGCGCCAGCAGCCAAGACAAGTACAATGAGCAGTTCTTC. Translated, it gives CASSQDKYNEQFF.

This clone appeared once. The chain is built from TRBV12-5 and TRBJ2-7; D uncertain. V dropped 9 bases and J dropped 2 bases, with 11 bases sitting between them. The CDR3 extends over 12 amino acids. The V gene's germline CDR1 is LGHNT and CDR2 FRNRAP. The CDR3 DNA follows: TGTGCTAGAGATTACTCCACCTACGAGCAGTACTTC. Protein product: CARDYSTYEQYF. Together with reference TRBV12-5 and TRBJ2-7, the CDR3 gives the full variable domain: DARVTQTPRHKVTEMGQEVTMRCQPILGHNTVFWYRQTMMQGLELLAYFRNRAPLDDSGMPKDRFSAEMPDATLATLKIQPSEPRDSAVYFCARDYSTYEQYFGPGTRLTVT.

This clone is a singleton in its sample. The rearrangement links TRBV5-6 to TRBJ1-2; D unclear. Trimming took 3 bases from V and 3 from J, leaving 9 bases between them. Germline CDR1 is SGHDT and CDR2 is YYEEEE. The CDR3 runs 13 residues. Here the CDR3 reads CASSSAGDYGYTF. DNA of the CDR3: TGTGCCAGCAGCTCCGCAGGTGACTATGGCTACACCTTC.

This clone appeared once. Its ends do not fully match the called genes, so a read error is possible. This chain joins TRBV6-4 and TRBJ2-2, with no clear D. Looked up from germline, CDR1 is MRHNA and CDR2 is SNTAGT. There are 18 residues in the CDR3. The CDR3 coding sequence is TGTGCCAGCAGTGACTCGCCCCACTACCAGGAAAACAACGGGGAGCTGTTTTTT. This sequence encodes CASSDSPHYQENNGELFF.

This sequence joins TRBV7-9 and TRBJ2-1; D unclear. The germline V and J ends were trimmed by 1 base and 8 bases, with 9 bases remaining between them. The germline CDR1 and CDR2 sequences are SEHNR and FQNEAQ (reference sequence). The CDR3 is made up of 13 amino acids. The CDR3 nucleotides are TGTGCCAGCAGCTTAGATGGTCTAGATGAGCAGTTCTTC. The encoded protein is CASSLDGLDEQFF.

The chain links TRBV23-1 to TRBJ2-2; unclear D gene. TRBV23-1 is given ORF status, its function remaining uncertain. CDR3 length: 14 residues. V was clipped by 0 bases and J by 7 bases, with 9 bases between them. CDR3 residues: CASSQSRPGGELFF. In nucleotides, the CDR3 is TGCGCCAGCAGTCAATCTAGGCCGGGCGGGGAGCTGTTTTTT.

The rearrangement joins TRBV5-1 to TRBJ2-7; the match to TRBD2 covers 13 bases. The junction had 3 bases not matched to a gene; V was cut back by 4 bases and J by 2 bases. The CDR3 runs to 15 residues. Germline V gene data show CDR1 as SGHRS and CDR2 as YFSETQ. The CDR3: CASSLGLAGPYEQYF. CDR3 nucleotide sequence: TGCGCCAGCAGCCTGGGACTAGCGGGGCCCTACGAGCAGTACTTC.

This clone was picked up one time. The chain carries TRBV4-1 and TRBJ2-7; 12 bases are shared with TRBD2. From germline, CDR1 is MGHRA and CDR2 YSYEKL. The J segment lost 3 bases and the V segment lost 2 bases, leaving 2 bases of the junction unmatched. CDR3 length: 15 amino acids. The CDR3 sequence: CASSQTLAGGYEQYF. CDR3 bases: TGCGCCAGCAGCCAAACACTAGCGGGAGGCTACGAGCAGTACTTC.

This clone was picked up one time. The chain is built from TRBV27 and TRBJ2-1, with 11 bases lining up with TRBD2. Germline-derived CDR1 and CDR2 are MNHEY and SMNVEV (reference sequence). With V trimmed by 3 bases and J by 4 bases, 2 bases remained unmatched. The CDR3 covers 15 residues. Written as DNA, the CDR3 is TGTGCCAGCAGTTTGTCTAGCGGGGGGTACAATGAGCAGTTCTTC. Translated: CASSLSSGGYNEQFF.

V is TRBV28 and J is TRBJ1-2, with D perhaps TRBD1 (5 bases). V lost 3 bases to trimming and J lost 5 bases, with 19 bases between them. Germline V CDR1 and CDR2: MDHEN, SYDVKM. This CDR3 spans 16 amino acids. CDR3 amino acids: CASSFSRGSGGYGYTF. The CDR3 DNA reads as TGTGCCAGCAGTTTTTCCCGGGGTAGTGGGGGATATGGCTACACCTTC.

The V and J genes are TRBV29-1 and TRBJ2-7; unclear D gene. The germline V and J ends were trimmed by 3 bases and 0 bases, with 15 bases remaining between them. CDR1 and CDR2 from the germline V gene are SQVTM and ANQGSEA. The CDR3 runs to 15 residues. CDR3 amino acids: CSVESRFESSYEQYF. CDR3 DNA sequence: TGCAGCGTTGAGAGCAGGTTCGAGAGCTCCTACGAGCAGTACTTC.

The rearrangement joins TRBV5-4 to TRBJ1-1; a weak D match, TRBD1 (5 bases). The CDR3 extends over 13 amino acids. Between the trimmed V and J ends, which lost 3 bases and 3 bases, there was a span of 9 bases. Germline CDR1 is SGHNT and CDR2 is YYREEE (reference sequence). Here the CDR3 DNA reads TGTGCCAGCAGCTGGGGGAGAGACACTGAAGCTTTCTTT. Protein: CASSWGRDTEAFF.